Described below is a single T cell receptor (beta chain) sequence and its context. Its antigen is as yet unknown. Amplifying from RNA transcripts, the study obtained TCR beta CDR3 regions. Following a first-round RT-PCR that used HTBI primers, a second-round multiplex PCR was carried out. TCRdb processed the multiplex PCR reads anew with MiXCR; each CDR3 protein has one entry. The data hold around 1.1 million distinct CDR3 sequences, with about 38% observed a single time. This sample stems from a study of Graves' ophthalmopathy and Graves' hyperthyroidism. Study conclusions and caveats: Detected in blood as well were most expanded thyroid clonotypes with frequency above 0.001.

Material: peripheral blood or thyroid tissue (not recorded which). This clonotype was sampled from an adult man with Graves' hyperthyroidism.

CDR3: CATNKSPIKGNGYTF. CDR3 nucleotide sequence: TGTGCCACCAACAAGTCTCCTATAAAGGGAAATGGCTACACCTTC. The chain joins TRBV25-1 to TRBJ1-2; D gene unclear. With 10 bases removed from V and 6 bases from J, the gap between germline ends came to 24 bases. The CDR3 spans 15 residues. Germline V CDR1 and CDR2: MGHDK, SYGVNS.